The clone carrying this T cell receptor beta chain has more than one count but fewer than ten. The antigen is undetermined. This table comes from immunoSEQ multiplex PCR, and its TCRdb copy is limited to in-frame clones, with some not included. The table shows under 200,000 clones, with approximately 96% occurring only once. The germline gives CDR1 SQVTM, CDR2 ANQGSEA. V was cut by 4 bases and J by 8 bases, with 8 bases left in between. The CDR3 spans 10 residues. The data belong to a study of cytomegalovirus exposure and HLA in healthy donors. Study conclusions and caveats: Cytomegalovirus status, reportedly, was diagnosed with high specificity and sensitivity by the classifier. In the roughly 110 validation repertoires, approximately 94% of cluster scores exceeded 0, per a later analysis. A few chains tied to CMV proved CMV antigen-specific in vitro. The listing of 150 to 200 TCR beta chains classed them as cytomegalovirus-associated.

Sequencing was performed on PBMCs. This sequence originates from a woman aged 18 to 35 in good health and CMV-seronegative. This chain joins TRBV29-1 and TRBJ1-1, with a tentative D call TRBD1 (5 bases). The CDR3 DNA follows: TGCAGCGTTGCGGAGGGGGAAGCTTTCTTT. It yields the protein CSVAEGEAFF.